This T cell receptor (beta chain) was captured in a study of CXCR3-negative and CXCR3-positive naive CD8 T cells. As regards this clonotype: Its target is not known.

This CDR3 region has 16 residues. Germline loops: CDR1 MNHEY, CDR2 SVGAGI. UMI-tagged TRB cDNA libraries were built via 5' RACE. TCRdb re-called the 5' RACE reads and shows each CDR3 protein once, DNA omitted. This table lists 150,000 or so distinct CDR3 sequences. Each CD8+ T cell subset was sorted in triplicate, a few hundred thousand cells each. Findings and caveats of the study: Relative to CXCR3-negative naive cells, CXCR3-positive naive cells had more hydrophobic TRB CDR3s.

The clonotype was recovered from a human donor in good health. Some clones in this sample may be carry-over from other donors' samples. The sequenced sample was naive CXCR3+ CD8+ T cells from blood. As to subset: CD45RO-CCR7+CD27+CD95- naive CD8+ T cells expressing CXCR3 (TNR3+). The chain couples TRBV6-5 to TRBJ2-1; TCRdb reports TRBD1, a call that lacks DNA to check it against. The CDR3 reads CASSHTTPNFYNEQFF.